The rows below give T cell receptor beta chains drawn from one sample of a study of response to subunit inactivated influenza vaccine. TCRdb analysed the RT-PCR reads with MiXCR anew, one entry per CDR3 protein. The top ten hold around 7.6% of the sample, which has some 600,000 distinct CDR3 sequences, roughly 15% seen once. The sample was PBMCs from blood, taken 14 to 15 days before vaccination. Receptor source: a man aged 50 or older who received an inactivated influenza vaccine. Both conserved end residues are part of each CDR3. Each record gives: clone size, D gene, J gene, V gene, CDR3 DNA, CDR3 protein. The D gene is left open where the match is weak. Size is stated for part of the rows, as once, few or many counts, or as a class when the clone is expanded.

>-|-|TRBJ2-1|TRBV7-6
TGTGCCAGCAGCTTCCTCCAGGGGGGCGAGCAGTTCTTC
CASSFLQGGEQFF
>few|TRBD2|TRBJ2-1|TRBV4-3
TGCGCCAGCAGCCAAGGCGCTAGCGGGACCCGTGCTGAGCAGTTCTTC
CASSQGASGTRAEQFF
>-|-|TRBJ2-2|TRBV9
TGTGCCAGCAGCGTACAGGAAAGGGAGCTGTTTTTT
CASSVQERELFF
>many|TRBD1|TRBJ2-3|TRBV6-1
TGTGCCAGCAGGCGTACAGGGGGCACAGATACGCAGTATTTT
CASRRTGGTDTQYF
>-|TRBD1|TRBJ2-3|TRBV5-1
TGCGCCAGCAGCGTGACAGGGGGCCTCACAGATACGCAGTATTTT
CASSVTGGLTDTQYF
>-|-|TRBJ2-7|TRBV5-6
TGTGCCAGCAGCCGCTCAGGACACAGGGTCTACGAGCAGTACTTC
CASSRSGHRVYEQYF
>many|-|TRBJ1-1|TRBV5-1
TGCGCCAGCAGCCCAGGGCGGGGGTCGGACACTGAAGCTTTCTTT
CASSPGRGSDTEAFF
>many|-|TRBJ2-5|TRBV5-6
TGTGCCAGCAGCTTGTACGGGTATGGAGAGACCCAGTACTTC
CASSLYGYGETQYF
>few|-|TRBJ2-5|TRBV20-1
TGCAGTGCTAGCCCCAGGGGTGAGACCCAGTACTTC
CSASPRGETQYF
>-|-|TRBJ2-1|TRBV12-3/TRBV12-4
TGTGCCAGCAGTTCAGCAGGGACACCTTACAATGAGCAGTTCTTC
CASSSAGTPYNEQFF
>-|TRBD1|TRBJ2-1|TRBV7-2
TGTGCCAGCAGCTCGCCGGGACAGAGCCTTTGGGACAATGAGCAGTTCTTC
CASSSPGQSLWDNEQFF
>few|-|TRBJ2-7|TRBV12-3/TRBV12-4
TGTGCCACGTCGTCCGGTTACGAGCAGTACTTC
CATSSGYEQYF
>-|-|TRBJ2-1|TRBV27
TGTGCCACTTCGGAGGGGGTAAACAGGGGTTACAATGAGCAGTTCTTC
CATSEGVNRGYNEQFF
>few|-|TRBJ2-4|TRBV11-2
TGTGCCAGCAGCTCTGTCTCGTACAGGCATATAGCCAAAAACATTCAGTACTTC
CASSSVSYRHIAKNIQYF
>few|-|TRBJ2-1|TRBV11-2
TGTGCCAGCAGCTTGACCGCCAGGAATGAGCAGTTCTTC
CASSLTARNEQFF
>few|-|TRBJ2-3|TRBV14
TGTGCCAGCAGCCAAGGGGAGGCCCTCCGAGGGGATACGCAGTATTTT
CASSQGEALRGDTQYF
>many|TRBD1|TRBJ2-3|TRBV5-1
TGCGCCAGCAGGCCGTACTCCGGGACAGCAACTAGCACAGATACGCAGTATTTT
CASRPYSGTATSTDTQYF
>few|TRBD1|TRBJ2-2|TRBV29-1
TGCAGCGTTGGGACAGGAGAAAACACCGGGGAGCTGTTTTTT
CSVGTGENTGELFF
>-|TRBD2|TRBJ2-1|TRBV7-2
TGTGCCAGCAGCTTAGTAGCGGGGGGGGGCAATGAGCAGTTCTTC
CASSLVAGGGNEQFF
>-|-|TRBJ2-3|TRBV4-3
TGCGCCAGCAGCCAAGATATTCGTAGGTGGGGGGAAGTGAATACGCAGTATTTT
CASSQDIRRWGEVNTQYF
>-|-|TRBJ2-7|TRBV4-2
TGTGCCAGCAGCCAAGTCCGGGACGAGTTCTACGAGCAGTACTTC
CASSQVRDEFYEQYF
>few|-|TRBJ1-2|TRBV4-3
TGCGCCAGCAGCCAAGAGGTAGACGTCTATGGCTACACCTTC
CASSQEVDVYGYTF
>few|-|TRBJ1-2|TRBV10-3
TGTGCCATCAGTTCTGCCCTCAATGGCTACACCTTC
CAISSALNGYTF
>many|TRBD1|TRBJ2-2|TRBV29-1
TGCAGCGTTGACGGGACAGGGAATACCGGGGAGCTGTTTTTT
CSVDGTGNTGELFF
>few|TRBD2|TRBJ2-1|TRBV10-3
TGTGCCATCAGTACAAAATCTAGCGGCAATGCTATGCCCAATGAGCAGTTCTTC
CAISTKSSGNAMPNEQFF
>-|-|TRBJ2-7|TRBV7-2
TGTGCCAGCAGCTTAGACCAGCGTTCCTACGAGCAGTACTTC
CASSLDQRSYEQYF
>-|-|TRBJ2-2|TRBV19
TGTGCCAGTAGTATTCTAACAGGGAACACCGGGGAGCTGTTTTTT
CASSILTGNTGELFF
>few|-|TRBJ2-5|TRBV4-2
TGTGCCAGCAGCCAAAACCCACCTGTAGAGACCCAGTACTTC
CASSQNPPVETQYF
>few|TRBD1|TRBJ2-7|TRBV12-3/TRBV12-4
TGTGCCAGCAGTTTCCTCCGCGACAGGGGCTACGAGCAGTACTTC
CASSFLRDRGYEQYF
>few|-|TRBJ2-1|TRBV7-2
TGTGCCAGCAGCCCCGTACCCGGTTACAATGAGCAGTTCTTC
CASSPVPGYNEQFF
>few|-|TRBJ1-3|TRBV6-1
TGTGCCAGCCTAGGAGGGGTGTCTGGAAACACCATATATTTT
CASLGGVSGNTIYF
>-|TRBD1|TRBJ1-1|TRBV5-1
TGCGCCAGCAGCTTAGAAGTCCCGGGACAGGGGGCGGGCACTGAAGCTTTCTTT
CASSLEVPGQGAGTEAFF
>few|-|TRBJ2-3|TRBV28
TGTGCCAGCATCCCCCGGGGGCGCTTAACAGATACGCAGTATTTT
CASIPRGRLTDTQYF
>few|-|TRBJ2-2|TRBV7-2
TGTGCCAGCAGCTTGGGCAGCAACACGAACACCGGGGAGCTGTTTTTT
CASSLGSNTNTGELFF
>few|TRBD1|TRBJ2-1|TRBV12-3/TRBV12-4
TGTGCCAGCAGAAGAAGGGGGCGGGCGGCGAACAATGAGCAGTTCTTC
CASRRRGRAANNEQFF
>few|-|TRBJ1-2|TRBV4-3
TGCGCCAGCAGCCGAAACATGCCGGATAACTATGGCTACACCTTC
CASSRNMPDNYGYTF
>many|TRBD2|TRBJ2-3|TRBV12-3/TRBV12-4
TGTGCCAGCAGACTAGCGGGAGGCCGCACAGATACGCAGTATTTT
CASRLAGGRTDTQYF
>few|TRBD2|TRBJ2-7|TRBV29-1
TGCAGCGTGGCCGGGACTAGCGGGAGGGCCCGGTACGAGCAGTACTTC
CSVAGTSGRARYEQYF
>few|-|TRBJ1-5|TRBV6-2/TRBV6-3
TGTGCCAGCAGTTACACAGGGCTTGGTCAGCCCCAGCATTTT
CASSYTGLGQPQHF
>-|-|TRBJ2-1|TRBV7-3
TGTGCCAGCAGCTTTGCCCAGGGTTCCTACAATGAGCAGTTCTTC
CASSFAQGSYNEQFF
>-|TRBD2|TRBJ2-1|TRBV18
TGTGCCAGCTCACCCCCCCGGAGCGGGAGCTCCAATGAGCAGTTCTTC
CASSPPRSGSSNEQFF
>-|TRBD1|TRBJ2-7|TRBV4-2
TGTGCCAGCAGCCCTGGCGTTACCGGGACAGGGGTATTCTACGAGCAGTACTTC
CASSPGVTGTGVFYEQYF
>few|-|TRBJ1-1|TRBV4-1
TGCGCCAGCAGCCAAGGGTACGGTAACACTGAAGCTTTCTTT
CASSQGYGNTEAFF
>-|TRBD2|TRBJ2-1|TRBV5-1
TGCGCCAGCAGCTGGGGGACTAACAATGAGCAGTTCTTC
CASSWGTNNEQFF
>-|TRBD1|TRBJ2-7|TRBV5-1
TGCGCCAGCAGCTTAAGAGGACAGGGTGGATTCCGGGAGCAGTACTTC
CASSLRGQGGFREQYF
>few|-|TRBJ2-7|TRBV5-1
TGCGCCAGCAGCTTGGAGGGTGCCCACGAGCAGTACTTC
CASSLEGAHEQYF
>few|TRBD2|TRBJ2-5|TRBV27
TGTGCCAGCAGTCCCCGAAAACTTGCTAGCGGGAAAGAGACCCAGTACTTC
CASSPRKLASGKETQYF
>few|TRBD2|TRBJ2-7|TRBV14
TGTGCCAGCAGCCAATCTCAACTAGCGGGAAACCACTACGAGCAGTACTTC
CASSQSQLAGNHYEQYF
>-|TRBD1|TRBJ2-2|TRBV15
TGTGCCACCAGCATGAGGTGGGGACAGGGGAGCACCGGGGAGCTGTTTTTT
CATSMRWGQGSTGELFF
>few|-|TRBJ2-7|TRBV6-5
TGTGCCAGTATGTCCTCGGTGTACGAGCAGTACTTC
CASMSSVYEQYF
>once|-|TRBJ2-7|TRBV4-3
TGCGCCAGCAGCCAAGATTGGGGAAGGACAAGAGCCTACGAGCAGTACTTC
CASSQDWGRTRAYEQYF
>-|TRBD2|TRBJ2-7|TRBV27
TGTGCCAGCAGTTTACGGGCTAGCGGGACTAGCTCCTACGAGCAGTACTTC
CASSLRASGTSSYEQYF